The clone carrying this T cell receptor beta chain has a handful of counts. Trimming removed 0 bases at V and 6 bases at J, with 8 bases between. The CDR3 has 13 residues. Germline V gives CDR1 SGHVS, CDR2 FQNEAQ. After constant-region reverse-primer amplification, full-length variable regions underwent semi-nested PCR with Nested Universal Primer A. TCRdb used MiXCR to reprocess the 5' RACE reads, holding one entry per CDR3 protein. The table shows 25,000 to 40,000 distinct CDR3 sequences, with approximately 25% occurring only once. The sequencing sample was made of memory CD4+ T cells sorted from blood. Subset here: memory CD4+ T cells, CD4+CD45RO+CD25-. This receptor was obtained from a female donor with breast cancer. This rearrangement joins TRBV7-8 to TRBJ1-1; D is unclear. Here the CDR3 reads CASSLALFSEAFF. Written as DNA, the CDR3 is TGTGCCAGCAGCTTAGCGCTTTTCTCTGAAGCTTTCTTT.